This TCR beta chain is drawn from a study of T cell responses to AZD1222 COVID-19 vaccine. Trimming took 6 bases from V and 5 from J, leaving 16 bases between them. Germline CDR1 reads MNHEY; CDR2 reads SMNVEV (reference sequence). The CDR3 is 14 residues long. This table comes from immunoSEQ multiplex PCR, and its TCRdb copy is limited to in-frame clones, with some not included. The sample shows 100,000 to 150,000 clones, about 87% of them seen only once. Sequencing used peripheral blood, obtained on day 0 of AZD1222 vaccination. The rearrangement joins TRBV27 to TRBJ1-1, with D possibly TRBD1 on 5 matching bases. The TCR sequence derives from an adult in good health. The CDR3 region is CASSPGQGGTEAFF. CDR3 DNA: TGTGCCAGCAGCCCCGGGCAGGGTGGGACTGAAGCTTTCTTT.